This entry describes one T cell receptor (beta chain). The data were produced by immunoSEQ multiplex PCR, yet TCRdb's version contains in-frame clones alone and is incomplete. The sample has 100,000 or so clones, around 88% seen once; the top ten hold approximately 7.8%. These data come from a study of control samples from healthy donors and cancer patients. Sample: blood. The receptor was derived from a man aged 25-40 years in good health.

CDR3: CASRLLTGTTGCSQYF. CDR3 nucleotide sequence: TGTGCAAGTCGCCTCCTTACTGGGACTACCGGTTGCTCCCAGTACTTC. The gene calls are TRBV12-2 and TRBJ2-5; no check of the table's D call, TRBD2, against the DNA was made. TRBV12-2 is a known pseudogene. The CDR3 has 16 residues.